A selection of T cell receptor beta chains follows, all from one sample in a study of blood T cell repertoires in COVID-19. This table comes from immunoSEQ multiplex PCR, and its TCRdb copy is limited to in-frame clones, with some not included. The repertoire holds 450,000 to 500,000 clones, with around 87% as singletons. Sequenced sample: PBMCs or T cells enriched from blood (not recorded which). Receptors were obtained from a woman between 18 and 30 years old who had recovered from COVID-19. Both conserved end residues are part of each CDR3. Each record gives: clone size, D gene, V gene, J gene, CDR3 DNA, CDR3 protein. The D gene is left open where the match is weak. Expanded clones are given a class, and other clones once, few, many or no size at all.

size: NA
D: NA
V: TRBV11-2
J: TRBJ1-5
DNA: TGTGCCAGCAGCCACGGGACTGCAAATCAGCCCCAGCATTTT
CDR3: CASSHGTANQPQHF

size: NA
D: NA
V: TRBV3-1/TRBV3-2
J: TRBJ1-2
DNA: TGTGCCAGCAGCCAAGAAATGAAAAGCAAAAAGGGCTACACCTTC
CDR3: CASSQEMKSKKGYTF

size: NA
D: TRBD1
V: TRBV5-4
J: TRBJ1-1
DNA: TGTGCCAGCAGCTTGGGGGACAGGGATCGGACTGAAGCTTTCTTT
CDR3: CASSLGDRDRTEAFF

size: NA
D: NA
V: TRBV30
J: TRBJ1-1
DNA: TGTGCCTGGAGTCTCGTCGGGACTGAAGCTTTCTTT
CDR3: CAWSLVGTEAFF

size: once
D: NA
V: TRBV9
J: TRBJ2-7
DNA: TGTGCCAGCAGCGTAAGTGGGGCGGGGAGCTCCTACGAGCAGTACTTC
CDR3: CASSVSGAGSSYEQYF

size: NA
D: TRBD1
V: TRBV3-1/TRBV3-2
J: TRBJ1-2
DNA: TGTGCCAGCAGCCGGGGACAGAACTATGGCTACACCTTC
CDR3: CASSRGQNYGYTF

size: NA
D: TRBD2
V: TRBV6-5
J: TRBJ2-1
DNA: TGTGCCAGCAGTTACGATACAGCGGGGACGTACAATGAGCAGTTCTTC
CDR3: CASSYDTAGTYNEQFF

size: NA
D: TRBD2
V: TRBV7-2
J: TRBJ2-1
DNA: TGTGCCAGCAGCCTAGCGGGGGGTACCTACAATGAGCAGTTCTTC
CDR3: CASSLAGGTYNEQFF

size: few
D: TRBD1
V: TRBV28
J: TRBJ1-2
DNA: TGTGCCAGCAGTTTAGCTGGGACAGGGGGAGAAGGCTACACCTTC
CDR3: CASSLAGTGGEGYTF

size: NA
D: TRBD1
V: TRBV19
J: TRBJ1-4
DNA: TGTGCCAGTAGTATTCAAGGACAGGGGGAAAAACTGTTTTTT
CDR3: CASSIQGQGEKLFF

size: once
D: NA
V: TRBV27
J: TRBJ2-5
DNA: TGTGCCAGCAGTCCGGGTCAAGAGACCCAGTACTTC
CDR3: CASSPGQETQYF

size: few
D: NA
V: TRBV2
J: TRBJ1-1
DNA: TGTGCCAGCAGTTCCCGGACAGACGTGAACACTGAAGCTTTCTTT
CDR3: CASSSRTDVNTEAFF

size: NA
D: TRBD2
V: TRBV7-3
J: TRBJ2-1
DNA: TGTGCCAGCAGCTTAGGGCTAGCGGGGGCTGAGCAGTTCTTC
CDR3: CASSLGLAGAEQFF

size: NA
D: NA
V: TRBV2
J: TRBJ2-2
DNA: TGTGCCAGCAGACGGGGGATCGACACCGGGGAGCTGTTTTTT
CDR3: CASRRGIDTGELFF

size: NA
D: NA
V: TRBV10-3
J: TRBJ1-4
DNA: TGTGCCATCAGTGAGTCAACAGGGAATGAAAAACTGTTTTTT
CDR3: CAISESTGNEKLFF

size: NA
D: NA
V: TRBV28
J: TRBJ2-2
DNA: TGTGCCAGCAGTCGGACAGTGAACACCGGGGAGCTGTTTTTT
CDR3: CASSRTVNTGELFF

size: NA
D: NA
V: TRBV12-5
J: TRBJ1-1
DNA: TGTGCTAGCCGTACATTGAACACTGAAGCTTTCTTT
CDR3: CASRTLNTEAFF

size: NA
D: NA
V: TRBV15
J: TRBJ2-1
DNA: TGTGCCACCAGCGGACCGACTAGTATCTCCTACAATGAGCAGTTCTTC
CDR3: CATSGPTSISYNEQFF

size: NA
D: TRBD1
V: TRBV11-3
J: TRBJ2-2
DNA: TGTGCCAGCAGCTTCACACAGGGGGCGTACACCGGGGAGCTGTTTTTT
CDR3: CASSFTQGAYTGELFF

size: NA
D: NA
V: TRBV15
J: TRBJ2-7
DNA: TGTGCCACCAGCAGAGCGGAGGGCGAGCAGTACTTC
CDR3: CATSRAEGEQYF

size: NA
D: NA
V: TRBV12-3/TRBV12-4
J: TRBJ1-2
DNA: TGTGCCAGCAGTTTTTCGGGGGATGGCTACACCTTC
CDR3: CASSFSGDGYTF

size: NA
D: NA
V: TRBV27
J: TRBJ1-2
DNA: TGTGCCAGCAGATCACAGGGCGGGGGACCCTATGGCTACACCTTC
CDR3: CASRSQGGGPYGYTF

size: NA
D: TRBD1
V: TRBV2
J: TRBJ2-1
DNA: TGTGCCAGCAGGACAGGGCTGGATGAGCAGTTCTTC
CDR3: CASRTGLDEQFF

size: NA
D: TRBD1
V: TRBV28
J: TRBJ1-1
DNA: TGTGCCAGCAGTTCAGCCGGGACAGTAAACACTGAAGCTTTCTTT
CDR3: CASSSAGTVNTEAFF

size: few
D: TRBD1
V: TRBV2
J: TRBJ2-1
DNA: TGTGCCAGCAGTGGGGGACAGGTGGACAATGAGCAGTTCTTC
CDR3: CASSGGQVDNEQFF

size: NA
D: NA
V: TRBV6-6
J: TRBJ1-1
DNA: TGTGCCAGCAGTGTGATGAGTGAAGCTTTCTTT
CDR3: CASSVMSEAFF

size: NA
D: NA
V: TRBV5-4
J: TRBJ2-7
DNA: TGTGCCAGCAGCTCCACGGGGACACTCTACGAGCAGTACTTC
CDR3: CASSSTGTLYEQYF

size: NA
D: NA
V: TRBV4-1
J: TRBJ2-7
DNA: TGCGCCAGCAGCCAGGCTCCTAGGACAGCTACCTACGAGCAGTACTTC
CDR3: CASSQAPRTATYEQYF

size: once
D: NA
V: TRBV29-1
J: TRBJ2-1
DNA: TGCAGCGTTGGGGTACCCTTGAGGGAGCAGTTCTTC
CDR3: CSVGVPLREQFF

size: once
D: NA
V: TRBV18
J: TRBJ1-1
DNA: TGTGCCACCACGGCCGGGTTAAACACTGAAGCTTTCTTT
CDR3: CATTAGLNTEAFF

size: NA
D: TRBD2
V: TRBV6-5
J: TRBJ2-7
DNA: TGTGCCAGCAGTACGACGGGGGGGTTATACGAGCAGTACTTC
CDR3: CASSTTGGLYEQYF

size: NA
D: NA
V: TRBV11-2
J: TRBJ1-1
DNA: TGTGCCAGCAGCTTTAGTTTGAACACTGAAGCTTTCTTT
CDR3: CASSFSLNTEAFF

size: NA
D: TRBD1
V: TRBV27
J: TRBJ1-1
DNA: TGTGCCAGCAGGCCGGGACAGATGAACACTGAAGCTTTCTTT
CDR3: CASRPGQMNTEAFF

size: once
D: NA
V: TRBV6-1
J: TRBJ2-2
DNA: TGTGCCAGCAGTGATGCGGGGTCGAACACCGGGGAGCTGTTTTTT
CDR3: CASSDAGSNTGELFF

size: NA
D: TRBD1
V: TRBV5-6
J: TRBJ2-2
DNA: TGTGCCAGCAGCTCCGCAGGGGGATCAGTCACCGGGGAGCTGTTTTTT
CDR3: CASSSAGGSVTGELFF

size: NA
D: TRBD1
V: TRBV9
J: TRBJ1-1
DNA: TGTGCCAGCAGCGTTAGAGGACAGGGGAGAGAAGCTTTCTTT
CDR3: CASSVRGQGREAFF

size: once
D: TRBD1
V: TRBV18
J: TRBJ1-6
DNA: TGTGCCAGCTCACCCGGACAGGGTGGAGAGTCACCCCTCCACTTT
CDR3: CASSPGQGGESPLHF

size: NA
D: TRBD1
V: TRBV27
J: TRBJ2-7
DNA: TGTGCCAGCAGTCCAGGGACAGGGAGGGGGCGCGAGCAGTACTTC
CDR3: CASSPGTGRGREQYF

size: NA
D: NA
V: TRBV6-5
J: TRBJ1-1
DNA: TGTGCCAGCAGTTACGGGACAAATAAGGGGAACACTGAAGCTTTCTTT
CDR3: CASSYGTNKGNTEAFF

size: NA
D: NA
V: TRBV9
J: TRBJ2-1
DNA: TGTGCCAGCGCCACCTGGGACAACGACAATGAGCAGTTCTTC
CDR3: CASATWDNDNEQFF

size: NA
D: NA
V: TRBV12-5
J: TRBJ1-2
DNA: TGTGCTAGTGGGTACGCCAGGGGCTATGGCTACACCTTC
CDR3: CASGYARGYGYTF